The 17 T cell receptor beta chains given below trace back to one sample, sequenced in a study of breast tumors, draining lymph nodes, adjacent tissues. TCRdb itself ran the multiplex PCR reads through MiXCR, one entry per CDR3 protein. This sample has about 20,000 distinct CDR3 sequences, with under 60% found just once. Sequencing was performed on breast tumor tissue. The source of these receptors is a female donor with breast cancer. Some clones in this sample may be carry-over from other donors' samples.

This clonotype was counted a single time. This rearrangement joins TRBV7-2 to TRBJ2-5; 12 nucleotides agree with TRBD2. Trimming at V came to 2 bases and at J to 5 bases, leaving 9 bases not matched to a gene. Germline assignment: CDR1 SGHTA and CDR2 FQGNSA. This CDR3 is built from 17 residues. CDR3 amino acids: CASSLPEASGRAETQYF. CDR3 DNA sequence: TGTGCCAGCAGCTTACCCGAGGCTAGCGGGAGGGCCGAGACCCAGTACTTC.

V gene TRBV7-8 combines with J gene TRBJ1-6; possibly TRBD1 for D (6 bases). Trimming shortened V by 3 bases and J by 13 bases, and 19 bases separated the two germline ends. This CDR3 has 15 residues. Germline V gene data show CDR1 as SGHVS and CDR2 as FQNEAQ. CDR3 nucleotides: TGTGCCAGCAGCTTGGCCGGGACAAATAATTACCCCCTCCACTTT. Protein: CASSLAGTNNYPLHF.

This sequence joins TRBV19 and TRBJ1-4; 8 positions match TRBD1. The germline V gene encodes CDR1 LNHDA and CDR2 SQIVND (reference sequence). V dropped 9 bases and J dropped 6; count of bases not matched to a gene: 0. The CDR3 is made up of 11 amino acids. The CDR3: CARTGDEKLFF. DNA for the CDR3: TGTGCCAGGACAGGGGATGAAAAACTGTTTTTT.

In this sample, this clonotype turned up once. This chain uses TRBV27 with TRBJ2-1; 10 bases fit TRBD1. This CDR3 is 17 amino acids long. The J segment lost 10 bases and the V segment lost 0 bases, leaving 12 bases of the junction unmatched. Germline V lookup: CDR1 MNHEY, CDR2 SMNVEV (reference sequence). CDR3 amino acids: CASSLSPGTGEYREQFF. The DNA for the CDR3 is TGTGCCAGCAGTTTATCGCCCGGGACAGGGGAGTATAGGGAGCAGTTCTTC.

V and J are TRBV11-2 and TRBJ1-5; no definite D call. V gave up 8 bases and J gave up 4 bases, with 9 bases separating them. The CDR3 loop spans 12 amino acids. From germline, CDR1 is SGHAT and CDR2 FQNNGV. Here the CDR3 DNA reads TGTGCCAGCCGGGAGGCTAATCAGCCCCAGCATTTT. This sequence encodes CASREANQPQHF.

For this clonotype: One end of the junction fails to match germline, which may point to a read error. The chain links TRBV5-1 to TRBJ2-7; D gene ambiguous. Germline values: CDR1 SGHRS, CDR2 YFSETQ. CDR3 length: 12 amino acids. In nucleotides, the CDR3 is TGTGCCAGCATCCTGAGTACCTACGAGCAGTACTTC. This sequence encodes CASILSTYEQYF.

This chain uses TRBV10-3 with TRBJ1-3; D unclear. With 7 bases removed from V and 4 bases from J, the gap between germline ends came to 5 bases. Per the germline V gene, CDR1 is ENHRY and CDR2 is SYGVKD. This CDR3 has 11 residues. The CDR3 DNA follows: TGTGCCATCACGGAAGGAAACACCATATATTTT. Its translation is CAITEGNTIYF.

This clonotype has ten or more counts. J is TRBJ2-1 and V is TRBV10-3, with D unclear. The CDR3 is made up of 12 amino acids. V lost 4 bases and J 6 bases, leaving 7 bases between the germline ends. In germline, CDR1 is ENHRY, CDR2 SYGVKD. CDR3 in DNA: TGTGCCATCAGTGCCTATTCCAATGAGCAGTTCTTC. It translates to CAISAYSNEQFF.

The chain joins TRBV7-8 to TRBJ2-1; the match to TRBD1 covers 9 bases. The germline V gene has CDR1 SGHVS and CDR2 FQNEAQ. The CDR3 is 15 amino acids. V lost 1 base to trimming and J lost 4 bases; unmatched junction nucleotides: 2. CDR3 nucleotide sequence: TGTGCCAGCAGCTTAGAACAGGGGGCTTACAATGAGCAGTTCTTC. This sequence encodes CASSLEQGAYNEQFF.

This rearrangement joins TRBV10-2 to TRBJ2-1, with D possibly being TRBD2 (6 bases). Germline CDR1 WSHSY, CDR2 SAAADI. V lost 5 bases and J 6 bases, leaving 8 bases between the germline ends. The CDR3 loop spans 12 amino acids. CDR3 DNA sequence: TGCGCCAGCAGTCGACTAGTCAATGAGCAGTTCTTC. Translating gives CASSRLVNEQFF.

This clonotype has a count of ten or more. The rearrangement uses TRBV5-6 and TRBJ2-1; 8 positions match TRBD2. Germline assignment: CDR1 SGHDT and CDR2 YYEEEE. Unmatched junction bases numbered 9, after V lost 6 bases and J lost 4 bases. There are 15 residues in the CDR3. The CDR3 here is CASILRLAQYNEQFF. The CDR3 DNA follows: TGTGCCAGCATTCTTCGACTAGCGCAATACAATGAGCAGTTCTTC.

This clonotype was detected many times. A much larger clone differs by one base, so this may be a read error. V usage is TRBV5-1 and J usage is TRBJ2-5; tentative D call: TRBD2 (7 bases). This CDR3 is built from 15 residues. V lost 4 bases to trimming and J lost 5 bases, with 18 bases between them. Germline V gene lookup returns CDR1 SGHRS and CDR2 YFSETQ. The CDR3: CASSPFGGGHETQYF. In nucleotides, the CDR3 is TGCGCCAGCAGCCCCTTTGGGGGGGGGCACGAGACCCAGTACTTC.

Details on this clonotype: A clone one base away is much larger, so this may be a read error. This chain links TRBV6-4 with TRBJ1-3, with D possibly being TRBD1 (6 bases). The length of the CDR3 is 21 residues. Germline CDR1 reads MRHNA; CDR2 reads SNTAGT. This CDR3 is CAGSDTDFQDSKQLCRNTIYF. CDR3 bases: TGTGCCGGCAGTGACACCGACTTCCAGGACAGCAAACAGTTATGTAGGAACACCATATATTTT.

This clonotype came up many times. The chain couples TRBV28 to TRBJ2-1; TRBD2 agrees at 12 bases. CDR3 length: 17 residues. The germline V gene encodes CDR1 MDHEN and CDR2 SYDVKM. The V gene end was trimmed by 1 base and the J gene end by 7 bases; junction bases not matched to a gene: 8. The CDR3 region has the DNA TGTGCCAGCAGTTTATCTAGCGGGAGGGCCGAAGTGAATGAGCAGTTCTTC. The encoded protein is CASSLSSGRAEVNEQFF.

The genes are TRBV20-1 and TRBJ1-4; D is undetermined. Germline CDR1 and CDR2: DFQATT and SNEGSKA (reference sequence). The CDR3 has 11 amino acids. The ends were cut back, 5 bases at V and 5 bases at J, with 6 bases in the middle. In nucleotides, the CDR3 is TGCAGTGCTCTGTGGAATGAAAAACTGTTTTTT. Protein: CSALWNEKLFF.

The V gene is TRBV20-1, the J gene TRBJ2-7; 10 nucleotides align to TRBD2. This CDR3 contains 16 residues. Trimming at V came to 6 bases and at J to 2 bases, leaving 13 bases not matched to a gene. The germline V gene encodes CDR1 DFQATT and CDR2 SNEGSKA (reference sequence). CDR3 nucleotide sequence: TGCAGTGCCAGCCTAGCGGGAGAGGCTGTCACCTACGAGCAGTACTTC. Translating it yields CSASLAGEAVTYEQYF.

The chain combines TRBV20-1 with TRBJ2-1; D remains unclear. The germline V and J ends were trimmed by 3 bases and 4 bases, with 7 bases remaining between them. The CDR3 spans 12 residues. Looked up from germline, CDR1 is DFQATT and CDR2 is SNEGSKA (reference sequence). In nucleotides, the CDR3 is TGCAGTGCTAGTGGCGGATACAATGAGCAGTTCTTC. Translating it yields CSASGGYNEQFF.